This T cell receptor beta chain was sequenced for a study of somatic mutations in T cells in chronic GVHD (dated by TCRdb to the early 2020s). For sorting, cells were stained with anti-CD3, anti-CD4, anti-CD8 and a Vbeta20 antibody from the IOTest Beta Mark kit and sorted on a FACSAria III to a purity above 97%. Mononuclear cells were isolated by Ficoll-Paque PLUS density gradient centrifugation from peripheral blood that had been collected in sodium heparin tubes. Before TCRbeta deep sequencing, the CD4+ Vbeta20+, CD4+ Vbeta20-, and CD8+ T cell fractions were FACS-sorted. Isolated genomic DNA was used for TCRbeta deep sequencing. TCRbeta CDR3 sequencing and initial data processing were performed with the immunoSEQ assay as a commercial service. Under the source paper's analysis protocol: Reads were demultiplexed, adapter and primer sequences were trimmed, similar clones were merged through frequency-ratio clustering, and V, D, J genes were annotated using IMGT. This immuneACCESS table, as held by TCRdb, lists in-frame sequences with V and J called but not all clones. Of the missing ones, under half trace to an unresolved V gene in checked studies; the others have no known cause. That table furnishes V, J and clone size, whereas the DNA furnished D and trimming. The sample yields some 13,000 clones; roughly 80% were counted once. Approximately 31% of the sample is held by the ten biggest clonotypes.

About this clone: This receptor's antigen is unknown. No much larger clone exists at a distance of one base, and base qualities are not known.

Including the terminal cysteine and phenylalanine, the CDR3 comprises 16 residues. CDR3 DNA is the only sequence kept; it has 48 bases, read in frame from the first base. V trim: 4 bases; J trim: 1 base; unmatched bases: 7. The germline V gene (reference sequence) yields LNHNV for CDR1 and YYDKDF for CDR2. The specimen sequenced was Vbeta20-negative CD4+ T cells from blood. Read against the paper, the sample's cell subset or site label means: CD4+ T cells sorted as TCR Vbeta20 negative by flow cytometry. The TCR was taken from a male patient between 50 and 60 years old with chronic graft-versus-host disease. After transplantation, some T cells may belong to the graft donor instead of the recipient. The chain joins TRBV15 to TRBJ2-1, with 7 bases matching TRBD2. This receptor has the CDR3 CATSTLKAGSYNEQFF. In nucleotides, the sequence is TGTGCCACCAGCACCCTAAAAGCGGGATCCTACAATGAGCAGTTCTTC.